These T cell receptor beta chains were read from a single sample in a study of PD-L1 blockade in urothelial cancer. TCRdb keeps only in-frame clones here, not all; method: immunoSEQ multiplex PCR. The table records 70,000 or so clones, around 84% of them present only once. The sequenced sample was PBMCs, obtained around atezolizumab (anti-PD-L1) treatment. These TCRs come from a man between 65 and 85 years old with urothelial cancer. CDR3s include the opening cysteine and the closing phenylalanine or tryptophan. D genes are given only for firm matches. Expanded clones get a size class; other rows say once, few or many, or leave the size out.

TRBJ2-1 | - | TRBD2 | TRBV5-5 | TGTGCCAGCAGCTTTCTAGCGGGAGAGAACAATGAGCAGTTCTTC | CASSFLAGENNEQFF
TRBJ2-5 | - | TRBD2 | TRBV19 | TGTGCCACCTCCTATAGCGGGGGCCTCCAAGAGACCCAGTACTTC | CATSYSGGLQETQYF
TRBJ2-5 | - | - | TRBV19 | TGTGCCAGTAGTACAGGTAGCCAAGAGACCCAGTACTTC | CASSTGSQETQYF
TRBJ2-6 | - | TRBD1 | TRBV9 | TGTGCCAGCAGCGAACAGGGGGCTGGAGCCAACGTCCTGACTTTC | CASSEQGAGANVLTF
TRBJ2-1 | - | TRBD2 | TRBV6-5 | TGTGCCAGCAGTTCTACTAGCGGACTCTATGATGAGCAGTTCTTC | CASSSTSGLYDEQFF
TRBJ2-5 | once | - | TRBV15 | TGTGCCACCAGCGGGGGGGGGAACAGGGAGTCCCAGTACTTC | CATSGGGNRESQYF
TRBJ2-1 | - | TRBD2 | TRBV5-1 | TGCGCCAGCAGCCCCGGGGGACTAGCGGACCTAAGGTTCTTC | CASSPGGLADLRFF
TRBJ1-1 | - | - | TRBV18 | TGTGCCAGCTCACCACCCTCTACGAACACTGAAGCTTTCTTT | CASSPPSTNTEAFF
TRBJ2-3 | - | TRBD2 | TRBV10-3 | TGTGCCATCAGTGGGAAAGCGGGATTTGCAGATACGCAGTATTTT | CAISGKAGFADTQYF
TRBJ2-1 | - | - | TRBV27 | TGTGCCAGCAGTTTATCGGCTCAGGGGCGCTACAATGAGCAGTTCTTC | CASSLSAQGRYNEQFF
TRBJ2-5 | - | - | TRBV19 | TGTGCCAGTAGTGCCGGGTTCCAAGAGACCCAGTACTTC | CASSAGFQETQYF
TRBJ1-3 | - | - | TRBV9 | TGTGCCAGCAGCGCCGGTACTCCCACTGGAAACACCATATATTTT | CASSAGTPTGNTIYF
TRBJ1-4 | - | TRBD1 | TRBV19 | TGTGCCAGTACTAACAGGGGTTTTGCCTTGGAAAAACTGTTTTTT | CASTNRGFALEKLFF
TRBJ1-5 | - | - | TRBV2 | TGTGCCAGCAGTGCCCTGCAGTTACAGCCCCAGCATTTT | CASSALQLQPQHF
TRBJ1-5 | many | - | TRBV7-8 | TGTGCCAGCAGCTATGGACAGAATCAGCCCCAGCATTTT | CASSYGQNQPQHF
TRBJ2-1 | - | - | TRBV19 | TGTGCCAGTAGTATAGGCGACGGGGGCTCCTACAATGAGCAGTTCTTC | CASSIGDGGSYNEQFF
TRBJ2-3 | - | - | TRBV5-1 | TGCGCCAGCAGCTTGGGTGGGGGCCAGAAAAGAGATACGCAGTATTTT | CASSLGGGQKRDTQYF
TRBJ2-1 | - | - | TRBV11-3 | TGTGCCAGCAGCAAAACCGGGAACTCAATCTACAATGAGCAGTTCTTC | CASSKTGNSIYNEQFF
TRBJ2-7 | - | - | TRBV7-8 | TGTGCCAGCAGCTTAGCGCGGAGGATGTCCCCACCCAACTTC | CASSLARRMSPPNF
TRBJ1-2 | few | TRBD1 | TRBV7-3 | TGTGCCAGCAGCCTTGGAGGGACAGGGTTGTCTGGTGGCTACACCTTC | CASSLGGTGLSGGYTF
TRBJ1-5 | - | - | TRBV27 | TGTGCCAGCAGCAGGGGCTCTAGCAATCAGCCCCAGCATTTT | CASSRGSSNQPQHF
TRBJ2-7 | once | TRBD1 | TRBV6-5 | TGTGCCAGCAGTACCATACAGGGGGCAAAGCAGTACTTC | CASSTIQGAKQYF
TRBJ2-6 | - | TRBD1 | TRBV6-6 | TGTGCCAGCAGAGTTACAGGGGGCGCTGGGGCCAACGTCCTGACTTTC | CASRVTGGAGANVLTF
TRBJ1-2 | few | TRBD1 | TRBV19 | TGTGCCAGTAGTATAGCCTCGACAGGGGGCTATGGCTACACCTTC | CASSIASTGGYGYTF
TRBJ2-5 | - | - | TRBV4-2 | TGTGCCAGCAGCCAAGATCGCGGAGGACAGACCCAAGAGACCCAGTACTTC | CASSQDRGGQTQETQYF
TRBJ1-1 | once | - | TRBV5-1 | TGCGCCAGCAGCTTGTCAGGGGTGAGGACTGAAGCTTTCTTT | CASSLSGVRTEAFF
TRBJ2-1 | - | TRBD1 | TRBV5-5 | TGTGCCAGCAGCACCGGGACAGGGGGCGCTCCGTTGGACAATGAGCAGTTCTTC | CASSTGTGGAPLDNEQFF
TRBJ2-2 | - | TRBD2 | TRBV6-1 | TGTGCCAGCAGTGACGGACTAGCGGGAGGGGATAAAGCGTTTTTT | CASSDGLAGGDKAFF
TRBJ2-1 | few | TRBD2 | TRBV4-2 | TGTGCCAGCAGCCAACCAGCGGGAGTAGTAGCCAATGAGCAGTTCTTC | CASSQPAGVVANEQFF
TRBJ1-4 | - | TRBD1 | TRBV19 | TGTGCCAGTAGTCCCGGGACAGGCCCTAATGAAAAACTGTTTTTT | CASSPGTGPNEKLFF
TRBJ2-7 | - | TRBD1 | TRBV5-1 | TGCGCCAGCAGCGTGGGACAGGGGGCTTACTACGAGCAGTACTTC | CASSVGQGAYYEQYF
TRBJ1-1 | many | - | TRBV7-3 | TGTGCCAGCAGCCTACAGGGTCAGGGCGCTGAAGCTTTCTTT | CASSLQGQGAEAFF
TRBJ2-4 | - | TRBD1 | TRBV5-4 | TGTGCCACCGGACAGGTTCAAAACATTCAGTACTTC | CATGQVQNIQYF
TRBJ2-1 | - | - | TRBV10-1 | TGCGCCAGCAGCGACTCCCGGTTTGAAAACGAGCAGTTCTTC | CASSDSRFENEQFF
TRBJ2-1 | - | TRBD2 | TRBV28 | TGTGCCAGCGGCGGCGGGAGGACACAGAACAATGAGCAGTTCTTC | CASGGGRTQNNEQFF
TRBJ1-5 | - | - | TRBV9 | TGTGCCAGCAGGGACAGAGATATTAAGGGGGGGGGTCTAAATCAGCCCCAGCATTTT | CASRDRDIKGGGLNQPQHF
TRBJ2-3 | - | - | TRBV28 | TGTGCCAGCAGTCTAGGATACACAGATACGCAGTATTTT | CASSLGYTDTQYF
TRBJ2-7 | - | - | TRBV5-4 | TGTGCCAGCAGCTTTCGATCCCGACTGGACGAGCAGTACTTC | CASSFRSRLDEQYF
TRBJ2-3 | - | TRBD2 | TRBV10-1 | TGCGCCAGCAGTGAAAGGGCGGGAGCCCCAGATACGCAGTATTTT | CASSERAGAPDTQYF
TRBJ2-2 | - | TRBD2 | TRBV4-2 | TGTGCCAGCAGCCAAGATACGGCGGGAGGGGCCGGGGAGCTGTTTTTT | CASSQDTAGGAGELFF
TRBJ2-1 | once | TRBD2 | TRBV7-2 | TGTGCCAGCAGCCGCAGCGGGAGCTCCTACAATGAGCAGTTCTTC | CASSRSGSSYNEQFF
TRBJ2-2 | - | TRBD2 | TRBV28 | TGTGCCAGCAGTTTATCCGGACTAGCGGCGAACACCGGGGAGCTGTTTTTT | CASSLSGLAANTGELFF
TRBJ2-7 | once | TRBD2 | TRBV10-1 | TGCGCCAGCAGTGAGACGGCGGGAGCGAGCGACGAGCAGTACTTC | CASSETAGASDEQYF
TRBJ2-2 | - | - | TRBV6-4 | TGTACACTCCCTGGCAGGGCCAACACCGGGGAGCTGTTTTTT | CTLPGRANTGELFF
TRBJ2-1 | - | TRBD2 | TRBV4-1 | TGCGCCAGCAGCCAAGGAGTAGGCGGGAGCTCCTACAATGAGCAGTTCTTC | CASSQGVGGSSYNEQFF
TRBJ1-1 | - | TRBD1 | TRBV25-1 | TGTGCCAGCAAGGACAGGGCAGACACTGAAGCTTTCTTT | CASKDRADTEAFF
TRBJ1-5 | - | - | TRBV21-1 | TGTGCCAGCAGCAAAGATGACAGGACATACAATCAGCCCCAGCATTTT | CASSKDDRTYNQPQHF
TRBJ1-4 | - | - | TRBV6-5 | TGTGCCAGCAGTTCAGGCAGGGTTGAAGAAAAACTGTTTTTT | CASSSGRVEEKLFF